This TCR beta chain was found in a study of technical replicates of blood from several donors. The data were produced by immunoSEQ multiplex PCR, yet TCRdb's version contains in-frame clones alone and is incomplete. Among roughly 62,000 clones, just under 90% were seen once, and the ten largest hold around 4.4%. From germline, CDR1 is SEHNR and CDR2 FQNEAQ (reference sequence). The CDR3 contains 16 residues. Trimming removed 1 base from V and 5 bases from J; junction bases left unmatched: 6. Sequenced: PBMCs. The chain links TRBV7-9 to TRBJ2-5; 11 bases are a match to TRBD1. The receptor was isolated from a human donor in good health. Some clones in this sample may be carry-over from other donors' samples. This CDR3 reads CASSLVGTGGFETQYF. For the CDR3, the DNA is TGTGCCAGCAGCTTAGTAGGGACAGGGGGTTTTGAGACCCAGTACTTC.